Below, 8 T cell receptor beta chains from the same sample are listed, as sequenced in a study of shared clonotypes between healthy human individuals. The naive CD8 subset, CD45RO-negative cells positively selected for CCR7, excluded terminally differentiated effector memory CD45RA+ cells. Produced via immunoSEQ multiplex PCR; TCRdb's table is partial and in-frame only. The repertoire holds about 2.2 million clones, about 93% seen once, with under 2% in the top ten. The specimen was naive CD8+ T cells from PBMCs. All receptors come from a man between 18 and 29 years old in good health. Some clones in this sample may be carry-over from other donors' samples.

In regard to this clone: Different DNA sequences within this sample yield the same CDR3. CDR3 sequence (DNA): TGTGCCAGCAGTGATGGCGAGCAGTACTTC. It specifies CASSDGEQYF. V usage is TRBV6-1 and J usage is TRBJ2-7; D unclear. The germline gives CDR1 MNHNS, CDR2 SASEGT. This CDR3 has 10 residues. V was shortened by 3 bases and J by 6 bases, with 3 bases between the two germline ends.

This clone has only one observation. The chain combines TRBV15 with TRBJ1-5; D is undetermined. The CDR3 spans 15 residues. The V end lost 7 bases, the J end lost 0 bases, and 13 bases lay between the germline ends. Per germline, CDR1 LNHNV and CDR2 YYDKDF (reference sequence). The CDR3 DNA is TGTGCCACCAAACGCCGGCGAGATAGCAATCAGCCCCAGCATTTT. Its translation is CATKRRRDSNQPQHF.

The V gene is TRBV6-5, the J gene TRBJ2-7; D is perhaps TRBD1 (6 bases). The ends were cut back, 0 bases at V and 1 base at J, with 10 bases in the middle. Germline V gene lookup returns CDR1 MNHEY and CDR2 SVGAGI. The CDR3 extends over 15 amino acids. CDR3 in DNA: TGTGCCAGCAGTTACTCGTCAGGGGAGTCCTACGAGCAGTACTTC. This codes for CASSYSSGESYEQYF.

The chain carries TRBV6-5 and TRBJ2-5; tentative D call: TRBD1 (5 bases). Matching the DNA end better, TRBJ2-7 makes the J call doubtful. Per the germline V gene, CDR1 is MNHEY and CDR2 is SVGAGI. This CDR3 comprises 13 residues. The CDR3 DNA follows: TGTGCCAGCAGTTACAGGGGATTCGACGAGCAGTACTTC. It is translated as CASSYRGFDEQYF.

CDR3: CASSQGLREQQFF. Written as DNA, the CDR3 is TGCGCCAGCAGCCAAGGATTGCGGGAGCAGCAGTTCTTC. V gene TRBV4-1 combines with J gene TRBJ2-1, with 7 bases lining up with TRBD2. The V segment lost 1 base and the J segment 11 bases; nucleotides outside the gene matches: 5. The germline V gene encodes CDR1 MGHRA and CDR2 YSYEKL. CDR3 length: 13 residues.

This sequence joins TRBV27 and TRBJ1-5; TRBD1 aligns across 10 bases. V lost 7 bases and J lost 6; bases outside the gene matches: 6. Germline V CDR1 and CDR2: MNHEY, SMNVEV (reference sequence). The CDR3 length is 14 residues. The CDR3 protein is CASTGTGVGQPQHF. DNA for the CDR3: TGTGCCAGCACTGGGACAGGGGTTGGTCAGCCCCAGCATTTT.

The rearrangement uses TRBV11-2 and TRBJ2-7; possibly TRBD1 for D (7 bases). Germline V gene data show CDR1 as SGHAT and CDR2 as FQNNGV. The ends were cut back, 5 bases at V and 5 bases at J, with 16 bases in the middle. CDR3 length equals 14 residues. CDR3 protein: CASSPGGRPHEQYF. In nucleotides, the CDR3 is TGTGCCAGCAGCCCAGGGGGGAGGCCCCACGAGCAGTACTTC.

The rearrangement joins TRBV28 to TRBJ1-2, with a weak D call TRBD1 (5 bases). Germline V gene data show CDR1 as MDHEN and CDR2 as SYDVKM. This CDR3 comprises 15 residues. The V end lost 1 base, the J end lost 7 bases, and 16 bases lay between the germline ends. CDR3 sequence reads: CASSLFPGRSVGYTF. In nucleotides, the CDR3 is TGTGCCAGCAGTTTATTCCCAGGGAGAAGCGTTGGCTACACCTTC.